The 10 T cell receptor beta chains listed next were all sequenced from one sample in a study of vaccination effects on CD4 cells after COVID-19. Culture lasted over 9 days before CD4+ T cell isolation. Two-dose vaccination with either BNT162b2 or mRNA-1273 was given to the participants. Which antigens these TCRs recognize remains unknown. The table came from immunoSEQ multiplex PCR; TCRdb's copy has only in-frame clones and leaves some out. The data contain more than 60,000 clones, 74% of them singletons. The source was CD4+ T cells from PBMCs cultured without peptide, collected after COVID-19 vaccination. The receptor source for this set is a human donor who received a COVID-19 vaccine.

The genes are TRBV25-1 and TRBJ2-5, with TRBD2 as a possible D gene (6 bases). The CDR3 has 12 residues. Germline CDR1 MGHDK, CDR2 SYGVNS. V was shortened by 4 bases and J by 5 bases, with 8 bases between the two germline ends. CDR3 in DNA: TGTGCCAGCAGTGCGGCGGGGGAGACCCAGTACTTC. It is translated as CASSAAGETQYF.

The chain uses TRBV28 and TRBJ1-6; D is undetermined. Trimming cost V 5 bases and J 5 bases, with 10 bases left between them. The CDR3 has 14 amino acids. Germline V CDR1 and CDR2: MDHEN, SYDVKM. The CDR3, as DNA: TGTGCCAGCAGTCTCCCCCCTAATAATTCACCCCTCCACTTT. This translates into CASSLPPNNSPLHF.

V usage is TRBV29-1 and J usage is TRBJ1-1; D gene unclear. V shed 0 bases and J shed 11 bases, with 13 bases lying between them. CDR1 and CDR2 from the germline V gene are SQVTM and ANQGSEA. The CDR3 totals 12 residues. This CDR3 is CSVEDSGMRAFF. CDR3 sequence (DNA): TGCAGCGTTGAAGATTCGGGGATGCGGGCTTTCTTT. Full variable domain (outside the CDR3, taken from reference TRBV29-1 and TRBJ1-1): SAVISQKPSRDICQRGTSLTIQCQVDSQVTMMFWYRQQPGQSLTLIATANQGSEATYESGFVIDKFPISRPNLTFSTLTVSNMSPEDSSIYLCSVEDSGMRAFFGQGTRLTVV.

This chain links TRBV19 with TRBJ2-3; 7 nucleotides line up with TRBD1. Germline V gene data show CDR1 as LNHDA and CDR2 as SQIVND (reference sequence). The CDR3 consists of 14 residues. Unmatched junction bases numbered 6, after V lost 6 bases and J lost 3 bases. The CDR3 DNA reads TGTGCCAGTAGGCGACAGGGCGATACAGATACGCAGTATTTT. It translates to CASRRQGDTDTQYF.

The chain employs TRBV5-1 and TRBJ1-1; D is ambiguous. This CDR3 spans 14 amino acids. V was cut by 3 bases and J by 1 base, with 10 bases left in between. Germline V gene lookup returns CDR1 SGHRS and CDR2 YFSETQ. CDR3 sequence: CASSSRAENTEAFF. The CDR3 nucleotides read TGCGCCAGCAGCTCTAGGGCGGAGAACACTGAAGCTTTCTTT.

The chain links TRBV19 to TRBJ2-1; the D gene is possibly TRBD2 (6 bases). Germline V gene sequence: CDR1 LNHDA, CDR2 SQIVND (reference sequence). V lost 4 bases and J 7 bases, leaving 20 bases between the germline ends. The CDR3 is 16 amino acids. The CDR3 DNA is TGTGCCAGTAGTACCAGACCGGGACTGGGGTTTAATGAGCAGTTCTTC. Amino acids: CASSTRPGLGFNEQFF.

The gene calls are TRBV6-4 and TRBJ1-1; D ambiguous. V gave up 4 bases and J gave up 4 bases, with 13 bases separating them. CDR3 length: 14 amino acids. CDR1 and CDR2 (germline): MRHNA, SNTAGT. The CDR3 DNA is TGTGCCAGCAGTGTGGAGGTGGGTAGCACTGAAGCTTTCTTT. Its translation: CASSVEVGSTEAFF.

CDR3 residues: CASSGTAYSPLHF. CDR3 bases: TGTGCCAGTAGTGGGACAGCCTATTCACCCCTCCACTTT. The chain carries TRBV19 and TRBJ1-6; 7 bases fit TRBD1. Germline loops: CDR1 LNHDA, CDR2 SQIVND (reference sequence). The CDR3 extends over 13 amino acids. J lost 8 bases, V lost 5 bases, and 3 bases had no gene match.

This chain connects TRBV7-9 to TRBJ1-4; TRBD1 might be the D (5 bases). The CDR3 is made up of 15 amino acids. Trimming removed 6 bases at V and 7 bases at J, with 18 bases between. Germline V CDR1 and CDR2: SEHNR, FQNEAQ (reference sequence). This CDR3 reads CASSYTRDGGEKLFF. For the CDR3, the DNA is TGTGCCAGCAGTTATACGCGGGATGGGGGTGAAAAACTGTTTTTT.

The chain carries TRBV4-3 and TRBJ1-2; D may be TRBD1 (5 bases). Looked up from germline, CDR1 is LGHNA and CDR2 is YSLEER. Trimming pared 4 bases from V and 0 bases from J, leaving 9 bases between. CDR3 length: 14 residues. DNA for the CDR3: TGCGCCAGCAGCCGGGGCCGGACTAACTATGGCTACACCTTC. This gives the protein CASSRGRTNYGYTF.